This T cell receptor beta chain was documented in a study of regulatory T cells in long-lasting Graves disease. About this clonotype itself: A much larger clone differs by one base, so this may be a read error.

This CDR3 comprises 12 residues. V gave up 2 bases and J gave up 10 bases, with 11 bases separating them. CDR1 and CDR2 from the germline V gene are SGHAT and FQNNGV. Investigators prepared the TCR beta libraries by applying iRepertoire HTBI primers and Arm-PCR of CDR3 regions. TCRdb re-derived calls from the multiplex PCR reads in MiXCR, one entry per CDR3 protein. The table shows some 250,000 distinct CDR3 sequences, with 18% occurring only once. Time point given: newly diagnosed GD, antithyroid drugs for less than 3 months. Following extraction of RNA from PBMCs, that RNA was used to make the TCR library. The sample was also linked to a second study, of T cells in Graves' hyperthyroidism and ophthalmopathy. As reported in that work: Primed by the HTBI set, a first-round RT-PCR was run on the TCR CDR3.

The V gene is TRBV11-2, the J gene TRBJ1-1; possibly TRBD1 for D (6 bases). The starting material was peripheral blood mononuclear cells (PBMCs), obtained at new diagnosis, from a patient treated with antithyroid drugs. The TCR originated in a woman aged 25 to 45 with Graves disease. The CDR3: CASSLTTGGAFF. As DNA, the CDR3 is TGTGCCAGCAGCTTAACGACAGGAGGAGCTTTCTTT.